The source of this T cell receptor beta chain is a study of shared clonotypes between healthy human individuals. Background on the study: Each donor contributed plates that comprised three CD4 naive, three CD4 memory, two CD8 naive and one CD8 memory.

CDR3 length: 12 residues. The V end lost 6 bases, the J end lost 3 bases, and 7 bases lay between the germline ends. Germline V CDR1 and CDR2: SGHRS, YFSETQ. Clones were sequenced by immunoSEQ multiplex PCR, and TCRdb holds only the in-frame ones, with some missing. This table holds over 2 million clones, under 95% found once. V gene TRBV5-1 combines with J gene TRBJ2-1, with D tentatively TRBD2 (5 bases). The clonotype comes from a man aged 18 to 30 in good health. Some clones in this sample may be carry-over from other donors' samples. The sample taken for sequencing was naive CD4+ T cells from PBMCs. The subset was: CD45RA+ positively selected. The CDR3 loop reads CASNRDYNEQFF. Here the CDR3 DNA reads TGCGCCAGCAACCGGGACTACAATGAGCAGTTCTTC.